This T cell receptor (beta chain) was captured in a study of cytomegalovirus exposure and HLA in healthy donors. Study observations and caveats: Later analysis identified several of the most significant clusters that appeared linked to common viral pathogens. TCR beta V- and J-gene trimming was later associated with a missense DCLRE1C variant.

This clone was seen more than once but under ten times. Its antigen is still unknown. These donors, healthy bone marrow donors, were studied. Amplification used 60 Vbeta primers and 13 Jbeta primers. Sequenced by immunoSEQ multiplex PCR; TCRdb stores in-frame clones only, minus some. Here the sample spans around 140,000 clones, 70% to 85% being singletons. The specimen was PBMCs. This TCR came from a male donor in good health and CMV-seronegative.

As DNA, the CDR3 is TGTGCCAGCAGCCAAGGGTCAGGGGCCTACGGCTACACCTTC. It codes for CASSQGSGAYGYTF. The chain couples TRBV14 to TRBJ1-2; tentatively, D is TRBD1 (6 bases). Trimming took off 1 base at V and 8 bases at J, with 14 bases between the two ends. CDR3 length: 14 amino acids. From germline, CDR1 is SGHDN and CDR2 FVKESK.